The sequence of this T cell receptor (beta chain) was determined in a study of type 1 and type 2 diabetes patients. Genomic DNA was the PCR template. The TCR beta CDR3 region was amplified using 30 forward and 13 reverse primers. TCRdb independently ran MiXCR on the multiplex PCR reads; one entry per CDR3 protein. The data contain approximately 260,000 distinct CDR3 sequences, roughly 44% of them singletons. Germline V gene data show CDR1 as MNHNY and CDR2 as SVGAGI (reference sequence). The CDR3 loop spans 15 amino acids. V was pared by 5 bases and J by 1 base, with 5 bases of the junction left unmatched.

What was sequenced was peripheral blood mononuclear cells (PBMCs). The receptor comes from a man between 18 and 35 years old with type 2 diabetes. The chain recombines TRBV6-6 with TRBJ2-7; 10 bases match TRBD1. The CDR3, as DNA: TGTGCCAGCAGTGCACAGGGACAGGGGTCCTACGAGCAGTACTTC. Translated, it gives CASSAQGQGSYEQYF.